This T cell receptor beta chain was documented in a study of blood T cell repertoires in COVID-19. As for the study in general: Some COVID-19 samples were acute and others convalescent; all came from the United States, Italy and Spain. The cDNA or gDNA used as material had been derived from T cells, B-cell-depleted T cells, or PBMCs.

The CDR3 totals 13 residues. V lost 0 bases to trimming and J lost 6 bases, with 8 bases between them. Germline CDR1 reads SGHAT; CDR2 reads FQNNGV. In the source study's methods: Amplified reference gene primers provided the basis for estimating nucleated cell counts. Profiled with immunoSEQ multiplex PCR; TCRdb holds only in-frame clones, not every one. V and J calls and clone size are copied from that table; D and trimming were computed from the DNA. Of over 80,000 clones in the sample, about four fifths were seen once. The chain recombines TRBV11-2 with TRBJ1-1; D not certain. This sequence originates from a woman of 80 years or more with active or convalescent COVID-19. The sample was peripheral blood. This CDR3 reads CASSLDRTAEAFF. The CDR3 DNA is TGTGCCAGCAGCTTAGATCGCACGGCTGAAGCTTTCTTT. The complete variable domain, with remaining parts taken from reference TRBV11-2 and TRBJ1-1, reads EAGVAQSPRYKIIEKRQSVAFWCNPISGHATLYWYQQILGQGPKLLIQFQNNGVVDDSQLPKDRFSAERLKGVDSTLKIQPAKLEDSAVYLCASSLDRTAEAFFGQGTRLTVV.